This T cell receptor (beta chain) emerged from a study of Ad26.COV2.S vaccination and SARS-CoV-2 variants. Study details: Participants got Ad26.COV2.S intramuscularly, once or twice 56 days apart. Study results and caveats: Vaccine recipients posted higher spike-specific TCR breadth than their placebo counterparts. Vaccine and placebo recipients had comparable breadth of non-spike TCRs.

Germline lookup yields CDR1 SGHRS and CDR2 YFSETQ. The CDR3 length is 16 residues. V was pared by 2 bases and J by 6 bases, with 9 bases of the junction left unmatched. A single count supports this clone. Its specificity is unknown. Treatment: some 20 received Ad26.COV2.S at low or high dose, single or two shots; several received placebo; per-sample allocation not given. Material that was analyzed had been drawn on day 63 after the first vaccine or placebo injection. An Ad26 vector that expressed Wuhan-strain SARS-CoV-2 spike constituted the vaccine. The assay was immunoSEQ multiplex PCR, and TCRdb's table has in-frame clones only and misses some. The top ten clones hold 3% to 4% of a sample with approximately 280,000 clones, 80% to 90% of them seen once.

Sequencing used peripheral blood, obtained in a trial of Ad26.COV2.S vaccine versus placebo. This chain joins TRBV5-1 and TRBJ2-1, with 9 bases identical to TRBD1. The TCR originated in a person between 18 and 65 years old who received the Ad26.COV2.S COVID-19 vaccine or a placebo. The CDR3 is CASSLFPGQGSNEQFF. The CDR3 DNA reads TGCGCCAGCAGCTTATTTCCGGGACAGGGCAGCAATGAGCAGTTCTTC.